A single sample is the source of the 6 T cell receptor beta chains below, sequenced in a study of T cells in Graves' hyperthyroidism and ophthalmopathy. There were TCR beta CDR3 regions amplified from RNA transcripts. The TCR CDR3 was amplified in a first-round RT-PCR using the HTBI primer set. From the multiplex PCR reads, TCRdb called clonotypes with MiXCR, one entry per CDR3 protein. The table has 92,000 or so distinct CDR3 sequences, roughly 49% seen once. The sequencing input was blood. These receptors were taken from a middle-aged woman with Graves' hyperthyroidism.

This clonotype showed up many times. V and J are TRBV4-1 and TRBJ2-5; the D gene is possibly TRBD2 (5 bases). CDR3 length: 16 residues. Germline CDR1 reads MGHRA; CDR2 reads YSYEKL. V was trimmed by 0 bases and J by 3 bases, leaving 14 bases between them. This CDR3 reads CASSQDTSKGEETQYF. The CDR3 nucleotides read TGCGCCAGCAGCCAAGATACGTCAAAGGGAGAAGAGACCCAGTACTTC.

The chain has TRBV24-1 and TRBJ1-3, with 11 bases fitting TRBD1. The CDR3 length is 16 residues. Trimming at V came to 9 bases and at J to 6 bases, leaving 12 bases not matched to a gene. Germline values: CDR1 KGHDR, CDR2 SFDVKD. In DNA form, the CDR3 reads TGTGCCACCGGAGGACAGGGGGCGACTGGCTTAAACACCATATATTTT. Amino acid sequence: CATGGQGATGLNTIYF.

Details on this clonotype: A junction boundary mismatches the germline segment, possibly from a read error. The rearrangement joins TRBV7-2 to TRBJ2-7, with D perhaps matching TRBD1 (6 bases). The CDR3 spans 15 residues. CDR1 and CDR2 (germline): SGHTA, FQGNSA. This CDR3 is CASSQDGTSTYEQYF. In DNA form, the CDR3 reads TGCGCCAGCAGCCAAGATGGGACATCCACCTACGAGCAGTACTTC.

This clonotype was observed many times. The rearrangement uses TRBV5-1 and TRBJ2-7; 8 bases agree with TRBD1. CDR3 length: 15 amino acids. The junction had 16 bases not matched to a gene; V was cut back by 9 bases and J by 5 bases. Germline CDR1 reads SGHRS; CDR2 reads YFSETQ. The CDR3 loop is CATGQGVTGIDEQYF. CDR3 bases: TGCGCCACCGGACAGGGAGTAACGGGAATCGACGAGCAGTACTTC.

By sample fraction, this clonotype is medium-sized. The chain uses TRBV7-2 and TRBJ1-2; 7 bases line up with TRBD1. The CDR3 length is 13 residues. CDR1 SGHTA and CDR2 FQGNSA come from the germline V gene. Germline trimming cut 5 bases from V and 6 bases from J; bases unmatched to any gene: 6. CDR3 sequence (DNA): TGTGCCAGCAGCCTCGGTACAGGGGATGGCTACACCTTC. Translation: CASSLGTGDGYTF.

This chain uses TRBV29-1 with TRBJ1-4; 9 positions match TRBD1. In germline, CDR1 is SQVTM, CDR2 ANQGSEA. With V trimmed by 6 bases and J by 8 bases, 7 bases remained unmatched. This CDR3 spans 13 amino acids. The CDR3 nucleotides read TGCAGCGTAGGAACAGGGGGCGCGGAAAAACTGTTTTTT. This sequence encodes CSVGTGGAEKLFF.